This entry describes one T cell receptor beta chain. Its antigen is unknown. Follow-up blood was drawn about 14 weeks, roughly three months, after antiretroviral therapy began. Whole blood was used without fractionation, so all unsorted peripheral T cells were included. cDNA was made from 500 ng RNA using alpha and beta constant primers. Each of the alpha and beta chains got its own library through chain-specific third strand synthesis with indices. TCRdb reprocessed the 5' RACE reads via MiXCR and lists one record per CDR3 protein. The sample carries 3,500 to 4,000 distinct CDR3 sequences, approximately 27% recorded once. Trimming removed 2 bases from V and 3 bases from J; junction bases left unmatched: 9. The CDR3 is 16 residues long. The data stem from a study of HIV-infected patients and healthy controls. Whole-study results and caveats: Treated samples reflected only about three months of therapy, arguably too short to observe immune reconstitution. Only sixteen HIV-infected individuals were processed, a major limit on how widely findings apply.

The sequence derives from an adult with HIV infection. The chain employs TRBV12-3 or TRBV12-4 and TRBJ2-7, with 8 positions matching TRBD1. The source material was blood, sampled during antiretroviral therapy. The CDR3 DNA reads as TGTGCCAGCAGTTTAACCCAGGACAGGGACAGCTACGAGCAGTACTTC. It is translated as CASSLTQDRDSYEQYF.